The 27 T cell receptor beta chains presented below share a single source sample, sequenced in a study of control samples from healthy donors and cancer patients. The table came from immunoSEQ multiplex PCR; TCRdb's copy has only in-frame clones and leaves some out. This sample has some 220,000 clones, with around 94% found just once. The material sequenced was blood. Receptors were obtained from a man aged 50-59 years in good health.

This chain links TRBV10-3 with TRBJ2-3, with D uncertain. Germline V gene data show CDR1 as ENHRY and CDR2 as SYGVKD. Trimming shortened V by 0 bases and J by 2 bases, and 9 bases separated the two germline ends. This CDR3 has 15 amino acids. DNA for the CDR3: TGTGCCATCAGTGAGTCGGCCCAGCCCACAGATACGCAGTATTTT. The encoded protein is CAISESAQPTDTQYF.

The CDR3 DNA sequence: TGTGCCAGCAGCCAAAGGCTAGCGGGGGGCAACACAGATACGCAGTATTTT. Protein product: CASSQRLAGGNTDTQYF. The V gene is TRBV7-2, the J gene TRBJ2-3; TRBD2 matches at 11 bases. CDR1 is SGHTA and CDR2 is FQGNSA in the germline V gene. The trim removed 5 bases at V and 2 bases at J, leaving 9 bases unmatched. The CDR3 is made up of 17 amino acids.

The V and J genes are TRBV7-3 and TRBJ2-2; D is unresolved. CDR1 is SGHTA, CDR2 FQGTGA, per germline. The CDR3 runs 15 residues. The germline V and J ends were trimmed by 2 bases and 4 bases, with 11 bases remaining between them. This chain's CDR3 is CASSLGVPITGELFF. For the CDR3, the DNA is TGTGCCAGCAGCTTAGGTGTACCCATCACCGGGGAGCTGTTTTTT.

This chain connects TRBV2 to TRBJ2-1; 12 nucleotides match TRBD2. The germline gives CDR1 SNHLY, CDR2 FYNNEI. The V and J ends lost 8 bases and 9 bases, in that order; junction bases with no gene match: 11. The CDR3 runs 15 residues. The CDR3 reads CASGKTSGGLGEQFF. The CDR3 coding sequence is TGTGCCAGCGGGAAGACTAGCGGGGGATTGGGTGAGCAGTTCTTC.

The genes are TRBV19 and TRBJ1-2; TRBD1 might be the D (6 bases). CDR3 length: 13 amino acids. Germline V gene data show CDR1 as LNHDA and CDR2 as SQIVND (reference sequence). With 5 bases removed from V and 6 bases from J, the gap between germline ends came to 13 bases. The CDR3 coding sequence is TGTGCCAGTAGTGTTACAGGGTTTGATGGCTACACCTTC. It encodes CASSVTGFDGYTF.

This sequence joins TRBV6-2 or TRBV6-3 and TRBJ2-2; D gene unclear. From germline, CDR1 is MNHEY and CDR2 SVGEGT. V was cut by 5 bases and J by 6 bases, with 7 bases left in between. There are 12 residues in the CDR3. The CDR3 protein is CASSTGPGELFF. In nucleotides, the CDR3 is TGTGCCAGCAGTACGGGCCCCGGGGAGCTGTTTTTT.

This chain joins TRBV23-1 and TRBJ2-6, with unresolved D. TRBV23-1 counts as an open reading frame of uncertain function. V was trimmed by 6 bases and J by 0 bases, leaving 9 bases between them. The CDR3 is made up of 15 amino acids. The CDR3 coding sequence is TGCGCCAGCAGCCGCCCGCCCTCTGGGGCCAACGTCCTGACTTTC. This encodes CASSRPPSGANVLTF.

The chain uses TRBV19 and TRBJ1-5; the D is unclear. The CDR3 totals 12 residues. Between the trimmed V and J ends, which lost 0 bases and 5 bases, there was a span of 2 bases. Germline-derived CDR1 and CDR2 are LNHDA and SQIVND (reference sequence). This chain's CDR3 is CASSIDYQPQHF. Here the CDR3 DNA reads TGTGCCAGTAGTATAGATTATCAGCCCCAGCATTTT.

The rearrangement joins TRBV3-1 (or the pseudogene TRBV3-2) to TRBJ1-2; no firm D call. CDR3 length equals 13 residues. Germline-derived CDR1 and CDR2 are LGHDT and YNNKEL (reference sequence). Trimming took 1 base from V and 7 from J, leaving 10 bases between them. The CDR3 nucleotides are TGTGCCAGCAGCCAAGTCCCTAACGGTGGCTACACCTTC. The encoded protein is CASSQVPNGGYTF.

The rearrangement uses TRBV2 and TRBJ2-5; D possibly corresponds to TRBD1 (6 bases). Germline V gene data show CDR1 as SNHLY and CDR2 as FYNNEI. Trimming cost V 0 bases and J 1 base, with 12 bases left between them. This CDR3 is built from 16 residues. CDR3 in DNA: TGTGCCAGCAGTGAAGCCAGGGGTGAGGCCCAAGAGACCCAGTACTTC. It is translated as CASSEARGEAQETQYF.

The rearrangement joins TRBV5-1 to TRBJ1-1; TRBD1 matches at 7 bases. Trimming cost V 4 bases and J 1 base; bases outside gene matches: 10. There are 16 residues in the CDR3. The germline gives CDR1 SGHRS, CDR2 YFSETQ. The CDR3 sequence: CASSTTAGTENTEAFF. The CDR3 DNA reads TGCGCCAGCAGCACAACCGCCGGGACAGAGAACACTGAAGCTTTCTTT.

This clone occurred once. The chain has TRBV6-6 and TRBJ1-2, with a tentative D call TRBD1 (5 bases). The V gene lost 6 bases and the J gene lost 5 bases, with 10 bases spanning the gap. Germline V gene sequence: CDR1 MNHNY, CDR2 SVGAGI (reference sequence). This CDR3 is 12 amino acids long. This CDR3 reads CASRPDRYGYTF. Here the CDR3 DNA reads TGTGCCAGCAGACCCGACAGATATGGCTACACCTTC.

This clone came up a few times. J is TRBJ1-5 and V is TRBV30, with D possibly TRBD1 on 5 matching bases. This CDR3 spans 15 amino acids. Germline lookup yields CDR1 GTSNPN and CDR2 SVGIG (reference sequence). V was cut by 4 bases and J by 3 bases, with 16 bases left in between. CDR3 region: CAWKRPDNDNQPQHF. Written as DNA, the CDR3 is TGTGCCTGGAAGCGCCCGGACAATGACAATCAGCCCCAGCATTTT.

Points on this clone: Its ends do not fully match the called genes, so a read error is possible. J is TRBJ1-4 and V is TRBV28; 7 bases are a match to TRBD1. Germline V gene sequence: CDR1 MDHEN, CDR2 SYDVKM. The CDR3 totals 12 residues. The CDR3 spells CASSPPQGGEIF. CDR3 bases: TGTGCCAGCAGTCCACCCCAGGGGGGGGAGATTTTT.

The V gene is TRBV5-1, the J gene TRBJ2-6; the D gene is possibly TRBD1 (6 bases). The V gene's germline CDR1 is SGHRS and CDR2 YFSETQ. The CDR3 has 18 amino acids. V was trimmed by 4 bases and J by 0 bases, leaving 17 bases between them. This chain's CDR3 is CASSTQGREGSGANVLTF. The CDR3, as DNA: TGCGCCAGCAGCACACAGGGACGGGAAGGCTCTGGGGCCAACGTCCTGACTTTC.

Concerning this clone itself: The junction and the germline gene differ at one end; a read error may be behind it. J is TRBJ2-1 and V is TRBV6-1; D perhaps matches TRBD1 (5 bases). The germline gives CDR1 MNHNS, CDR2 SASEGT. The CDR3 length is 16 residues. The CDR3 region has the DNA TGTGCCAGCAGTCAAGCTCAGGGAAGATCCTACAATGAGCAGTTCTTC. This codes for CASSQAQGRSYNEQFF.

The chain links TRBV4-2 to TRBJ2-7; D is possibly TRBD2 (6 bases). V lost 4 bases to trimming and J lost 6 bases, with 19 bases between them. Germline V CDR1 and CDR2: LGHNA, YNFKEQ. The CDR3 runs to 15 residues. This CDR3 reads CASSLGRNGGTEQYF. The CDR3 DNA sequence: TGTGCCAGCAGCCTCGGACGGAACGGAGGGACCGAGCAGTACTTC.

The chain links TRBV2 to TRBJ1-5; tentatively, D is TRBD1 (5 bases). Looked up from germline, CDR1 is SNHLY and CDR2 is FYNNEI. V lost 7 bases, J lost 4 bases, and 14 bases lay in between. The CDR3 is 14 amino acids. The CDR3: CASMQGPRNQPQHF. CDR3 sequence (DNA): TGTGCCAGCATGCAGGGACCGAGGAATCAGCCCCAGCATTTT.

The chain couples TRBV5-5 to TRBJ2-3, with 7 bases matching TRBD1. V trimming: 5 bases; J trimming: 2 bases; junction bases outside the gene matches: 8. This CDR3 contains 15 residues. Per germline, CDR1 SGHKS and CDR2 YYEKEE (reference sequence). The CDR3 region is CASSYGTALTDTQYF. CDR3 DNA: TGTGCCAGCAGTTACGGGACAGCGCTCACAGATACGCAGTATTTT.

The chain combines TRBV6-5 with TRBJ1-3; D call uncertain. The CDR3 has 15 residues. V gave up 6 bases and J gave up 0 bases, with 12 bases separating them. Per germline, CDR1 MNHEY and CDR2 SVGAGI. CDR3 loop: CASSPPSGSGNTIYF. The CDR3 region has the DNA TGTGCCAGCAGCCCACCTTCAGGCTCTGGAAACACCATATATTTT.

The chain links TRBV6-5 to TRBJ1-6; no clear D. This CDR3 comprises 15 residues. V lost 7 bases and J 4 bases, leaving 14 bases between the germline ends. Looked up from germline, CDR1 is MNHEY and CDR2 is SVGAGI. The CDR3 bases are TGTGCCAGCATGGATGTAGTTTCGTATAATTCACCCCTCCACTTT. The encoded protein is CASMDVVSYNSPLHF.

The chain has TRBV5-1 and TRBJ1-5; D is unresolved. CDR1 and CDR2 (germline): SGHRS, YFSETQ. The V end lost 3 bases, the J end lost 3 bases, and 7 bases lay between the germline ends. This CDR3 spans 13 amino acids. The CDR3 spells CASSSDINQPQHF. In nucleotides, the CDR3 is TGCGCCAGCAGCTCCGACATCAATCAGCCCCAGCATTTT.

The gene calls are TRBV27 and TRBJ1-2, with D possibly matching TRBD1 (5 bases). Trimming removed 3 bases from V and 6 bases from J, with 8 bases in between. The CDR3 has 12 amino acids. Germline loops: CDR1 MNHEY, CDR2 SMNVEV (reference sequence). The CDR3 loop is CASSFWGDGYTF. CDR3 nucleotide sequence: TGTGCCAGCAGTTTTTGGGGGGATGGCTACACCTTC.

This sequence joins TRBV19 and TRBJ2-7, with D perhaps matching TRBD2 (7 bases). Per germline, CDR1 LNHDA and CDR2 SQIVND (reference sequence). The CDR3 spans 15 residues. V lost 6 bases and J 0 bases, leaving 15 bases between the germline ends. CDR3 sequence: CASRQEGGSSYEQYF. CDR3 sequence (DNA): TGTGCCAGTAGACAGGAGGGGGGGAGCTCCTACGAGCAGTACTTC.

The chain carries TRBV7-2 and TRBJ1-5, with 9 bases aligning to TRBD1. The CDR3 runs 14 residues. Unmatched junction bases numbered 5, after V lost 7 bases and J lost 4 bases. Germline CDR1 and CDR2: SGHTA and FQGNSA. The CDR3 spells CASKTGQGNQPQHF. CDR3 coding DNA: TGTGCCAGCAAAACGGGACAGGGAAATCAGCCCCAGCATTTT.

CDR3 protein: CASSLKTTDTQYF. CDR3 DNA: TGTGCCAGCAGCTTGAAAACCACAGATACGCAGTATTTT. The J gene is TRBJ2-3, the V gene TRBV5-4; unclear D gene. The CDR3 is 13 amino acids. CDR1 SGHNT and CDR2 YYREEE come from the germline V gene (reference sequence). Between the trimmed V and J ends, which lost 1 base and 2 bases, there was a span of 5 bases.

This chain links TRBV29-1 with TRBJ2-5; D is unclear. Germline lookup yields CDR1 SQVTM and CDR2 ANQGSEA. V gave up 0 bases and J gave up 5 bases, with 7 bases separating them. The CDR3 consists of 12 residues. Here the CDR3 DNA reads TGCAGCGTTGAAGATCTCCCGGAGACCCAGTACTTC. Translation gives CSVEDLPETQYF.